The T cell receptor beta chain described here comes from a study of Tregs in tolerant kidney transplant recipients. Study-level background: The nonmyeloablative bone marrow transplants came from related graft donors, with transient mixed chimerism. Points from the study as a whole: Donor-specific Treg expansion exceeded global Treg expansion in tolerant patients, suggesting antigen drive.

The CDR3 spans 13 residues. Germline CDR1 is MNHEY and CDR2 is SMNVEV (reference sequence). Trimming took 8 bases from V and 9 from J, leaving 19 bases between them. Clones were read by immunoSEQ multiplex PCR, and TCRdb kept only the in-frame ones, dropping some. The table lists about 87,000 clones, roughly 93% of them singletons. Concerning this clone itself: Its matching antigen is unknown.

The specimen comprised CD4+ T cells from blood, sampled before the transplant. This rearrangement joins TRBV27 to TRBJ1-1, with D maybe TRBD1 (5 bases). This receptor was taken from a human donor who received a combined kidney and bone marrow transplant. CDR3 sequence (DNA): TGTGCCAGCGGAAAGTCCTGGGGGGAAAAAGCTTTCTTT. This sequence encodes CASGKSWGEKAFF.